This TCR beta chain came from a study of T-cell memory formation after mild COVID-19. Study results and caveats: Among clones peaking at day 37 in the second wave, SARS-CoV-2 specificity remained unconfirmed. Pre-infection memory held some responding clones, suggesting pre-existing cross-reactive T cells responded. Day 15 to 85 contracting clones showed balanced CD4/CD8; later expanders leaned CD4+.

This clonotype showed up many times. Its antigen is still unknown. TCRalpha and TCRbeta libraries used 5'RACE with constant-segment primers and UMIs. TCRdb re-derived calls from the 5' RACE reads in MiXCR, one entry per CDR3 protein. The data contain under 400,000 distinct CDR3 sequences, 25% to 30% of them seen just once; the ten biggest clones take up less than 15%. The V gene's germline CDR1 is SGHTA and CDR2 FQGNSA. The CDR3 runs to 15 residues. V gave up 5 bases and J gave up 5 bases; unmatched junction bases: 9. The chain links TRBV7-2 to TRBJ2-7; 10 bases agree with TRBD2. This sequence was found in an adult woman who had mild COVID-19 (a few samples of this study predate the infection). Cell type and time point are not known. The material sequenced was PBMCs or a T cell subset sorted from them (not recorded which). This CDR3 is CASSKGLAESNEQYF. The CDR3 bases are TGTGCCAGCAGCAAAGGACTAGCGGAGTCGAACGAGCAGTACTTC.